This T cell receptor (beta chain) was sequenced for a study of blood T cells in healthy people across ages. Study-wide results and caveats: Aged donors had fewer naive CD4+ cells and lower diversity than long-lived donors.

Per-sample PBMC isolation yielded at least 7 million cells. Total RNA extracted from each sample amounted to at least 6 micrograms. With regard to this clonotype: Antigen: not known.

Trimming cost V 9 bases and J 1 base, with 18 bases left between them. CDR3 length: 15 amino acids. Germline-derived CDR1 and CDR2 are SNHLY and FYNNEI. Sample-barcoded 5' priming and a J-beta primer mix drove a second PCR of about 6 to 12 cycles. TCRdb analysed the 5' RACE reads with MiXCR anew, one entry per CDR3 protein. Of over 1,300,000 distinct CDR3 sequences listed, 45% to 70% are singletons. The rearrangement joins TRBV2 to TRBJ2-5, with D perhaps matching TRBD1 (7 bases). The TCR originated in a man aged 18 to 29 in good health. The sequenced sample was blood. The CDR3 region has the DNA TGTGCCAGGGGAACAGGGGTCGGGAGCCAAGAGACCCAGTACTTC. Translation: CARGTGVGSQETQYF.